The next 14 T cell receptor beta chains were all read from a single sample in a study of neurological immune-mediated disorders. TCRdb called the 5' RACE reads again in MiXCR, with one record for every CDR3 protein. This sample carries more than 70,000 distinct CDR3 sequences, 10% of them seen once, and the ten largest clones take about 1.8%. Sequencing was done on a sample of PBMCs. The origin of the receptors is a man in his forties in good health.

Note on this clonotype: An end of the junction does not agree with germline; a read error may underlie this. The CDR3 sequence is CASIQDDLALGEKYF. Written as DNA, the CDR3 is TGTGCCAGCATCCAAGATGATCTAGCGCTGGGGGAGAAGTACTTC. V gene TRBV3-1 combines with J gene TRBJ2-7; the D gene is possibly TRBD2 (6 bases). The CDR3 extends over 15 amino acids. Germline values: CDR1 LGHDT, CDR2 YNNKEL (reference sequence).

This clonotype has a count of ten or more. This rearrangement joins TRBV30 to TRBJ2-1, with a possible D match to TRBD2 (5 bases). The CDR3 has 13 amino acids. The V gene's germline CDR1 is GTSNPN and CDR2 SVGIG (reference sequence). V shed 0 bases and J shed 13 bases, with 16 bases lying between them. The CDR3 region is CAWSVNVGSKQFF. The CDR3 DNA reads as TGTGCCTGGAGTGTAAACGTAGGGAGTAAACAGTTCTTC.

The table lists this clonotype with many counts. The V call is TRBV6-1, the J call TRBJ2-3; no reliable D call. CDR1 and CDR2 (germline): MNHNS, SASEGT. The CDR3 contains 15 residues. The V end lost 3 bases, the J end lost 1 base, and 11 bases lay between the germline ends. The DNA of the CDR3 is TGTGCCAGCAGTGATCGGCGAAGGGGCACAGATACGCAGTATTTT. Protein: CASSDRRRGTDTQYF.

This clonotype was seen many times. This chain uses TRBV12-3 or TRBV12-4 with TRBJ1-5, with unresolved D. V lost 4 bases and J 7 bases, leaving 11 bases between the germline ends. The CDR3 totals 13 residues. The CDR3 region is CASSYDGRQPQHF. The CDR3 region has the DNA TGTGCCAGCAGTTATGACGGCAGGCAGCCCCAGCATTTT.

The rearrangement joins TRBV29-1 to TRBJ2-1, with TRBD2 identical over 7 bases. The junction had 12 bases not matched to a gene; V was cut back by 7 bases and J by 6 bases. The CDR3 is made up of 14 amino acids. Germline CDR1 SQVTM, CDR2 ANQGSEA. Written as DNA, the CDR3 is TGCAGCGGGTCTCTGGGGGGGATCGGCAATGAGCAGTTCTTC. This gives the protein CSGSLGGIGNEQFF.

Ten or more counts support this clonotype. V is TRBV7-8 and J is TRBJ2-5; 10 nucleotides agree with TRBD1. Losses at the gene ends were 4 bases for V and 2 bases for J; bases not matched to a gene: 7. Germline values: CDR1 SGHVS, CDR2 FQNEAQ. The CDR3 has 16 amino acids. CDR3 sequence reads: CASSSPGQGRQETQYF. The DNA of the CDR3 is TGTGCCAGCAGCTCACCGGGACAGGGGAGACAAGAGACCCAGTACTTC.

Details on this clonotype: A read error may be the cause here, since a much bigger clone is one base away. V is TRBV7-8 and J is TRBJ2-2, with D possibly being TRBD1 (8 bases). The CDR3 has 19 amino acids. V lost 9 bases, J lost 5 bases, and 31 bases lay in between. The germline CDR1 and CDR2 sequences are SGHVS and FQNEAQ. CDR3 DNA sequence: TGTGCCAGAAGCCCCATAAGCACTACACAGGGGGGGTTGACCGGGGAGCTGTTTTTT. Translating gives CARSPISTTQGGLTGELFF. Drawing the rest from reference TRBV7-8 and TRBJ2-2, the complete variable domain is GAGVSQSPRYKVAKRGQDVALRCDPISGHVSLFWYQQALGQGPEFLTYFQNEAQLDKSGLPSDRFFAERPEGSVSTLKIQRTQQEDSAVYLCARSPISTTQGGLTGELFFGEGSRLTVL.

This chain links TRBV7-9 with TRBJ1-6, with a possible D match to TRBD1 (5 bases). CDR3 length: 14 amino acids. The germline V and J ends were trimmed by 5 bases and 10 bases, with 15 bases remaining between them. Germline CDR1 SEHNR, CDR2 FQNEAQ (reference sequence). The CDR3 spells CASSLMGPGSPLHF. CDR3 nucleotides: TGTGCCAGCAGCCTCATGGGGCCCGGATCACCCCTCCACTTT.

This clonotype has a count of ten or more. This sequence joins TRBV9 and TRBJ2-3, with D possibly being TRBD1 or TRBD2 (6 bases each). This CDR3 spans 14 amino acids. Germline CDR1 SGDLS, CDR2 YYNGEE. Trimming stripped 3 bases from V and 6 bases from J, with 14 bases between. CDR3 nucleotides: TGTGCCAGCAGCGATGAGGGGGGTTGGGATACGCAGTATTTT. Translating it yields CASSDEGGWDTQYF.

This clonotype has ten or more counts. This chain joins TRBV11-2 and TRBJ2-7, with D perhaps matching TRBD2 (6 bases). Germline V lookup: CDR1 SGHAT, CDR2 FQNNGV. The CDR3 is 12 residues long. V lost 0 bases to trimming and J lost 11 bases, with 11 bases between them. Here the CDR3 reads CASSLDGGKEYF. In DNA form, the CDR3 reads TGTGCCAGCAGCTTAGATGGGGGGAAAGAGTACTTC.

The genes are TRBV29-1 and TRBJ2-4, with D possibly TRBD2 on 5 matching bases. The CDR3 has 13 residues. Germline values: CDR1 SQVTM, CDR2 ANQGSEA. V was trimmed by 5 bases and J by 5 bases, leaving 13 bases between them. CDR3 DNA sequence: TGCAGCGTTACAAGGGAGTCCCAAAACATTCAGTACTTC. Translated, it gives CSVTRESQNIQYF.

This clonotype has a count of ten or more. CDR3 DNA sequence: TGTGCCAGCAGCAGGGCAACGAACACCGGGGAGCTGTTTTTT. Protein: CASSRATNTGELFF. The chain has TRBV7-2 and TRBJ2-2, with D uncertain. Germline V gene lookup returns CDR1 SGHTA and CDR2 FQGNSA. This CDR3 has 14 residues. V lost 5 bases to trimming and J lost 0 bases, with 7 bases between them.

There are many counts of this clonotype. The chain couples TRBV5-1 to TRBJ2-7; possible D gene TRBD2, 6 bases. The germline CDR1 and CDR2 sequences are SGHRS and YFSETQ. V was shortened by 4 bases and J by 6 bases, with 8 bases between the two germline ends. This CDR3 is 11 amino acids long. Here the CDR3 DNA reads TGCGCCAGCAGCGGCGGGACCGAGCAGTACTTC. As protein: CASSGGTEQYF.

The sample holds many counts of this clonotype. V and J are TRBV7-3 and TRBJ1-1; the D is unclear. The CDR3 loop spans 13 amino acids. Germline CDR1 and CDR2: SGHTA and FQGTGA. With 1 base removed from V and 4 bases from J, the gap between germline ends came to 7 bases. The CDR3 sequence is CASSLNPSTEAFF. In nucleotides, the CDR3 is TGTGCCAGCAGCTTAAACCCGAGCACTGAAGCTTTCTTT.